This T cell receptor beta chain is drawn from a study of blood T cells in healthy people across ages. Study-wide background: Capture via template switching afforded approximately one barcoded beta molecule per two T cells. Findings of the study overall: In the absence of known donor CMV status, changes in expanded clonotypes were possibly confounded.

The CDR3 has 14 residues. V lost 3 bases to trimming and J lost 3 bases, with 11 bases between them. CDR1 is LGHNA and CDR2 is YSLEER in the germline V gene. The second PCR ran roughly 6 to 12 cycles with a sample-barcoded 5' primer and J-beta primers. Each of the cDNA molecules was tagged by a template-switch adaptor with 12 random nucleotides. TCRdb recomputed calls from the 5' RACE reads with MiXCR, one row per CDR3 protein. The sample records roughly 1.5 million distinct CDR3 sequences, approximately 39% being singletons. This clonotype was detected only a few times. Its specificity is not known. The source of this sequence is a woman in her late teens or twenties in good health. J is TRBJ1-1 and V is TRBV4-3; D uncertain. The sample comprised blood. The CDR3 region is CASSHPGAYTEAFF. The DNA for the CDR3 is TGCGCCAGCAGCCACCCGGGTGCGTACACTGAAGCTTTCTTT.